These T cell receptor beta chains were read from a single sample in a study of cytomegalovirus exposure and HLA in healthy donors. The repertoire was sequenced with immunoSEQ multiplex PCR; TCRdb's copy has only in-frame clones and lacks some. The sample includes roughly 60,000 clones, about 90% of them seen just once. Material: PBMCs. The source is a woman under 30 in good health and CMV-seronegative. CDR3s include the opening cysteine and the closing phenylalanine or tryptophan. The D gene is left open where the match is weak. Size is stated for part of the rows, as once, few or many counts, or as a class when the clone is expanded.

TRBJ1-2 - - TRBV19 CAIELGADVPLRGYTF TGTGCCATCGAGTTAGGGGCCGACGTCCCATTGAGGGGCTACACCTTC
TRBJ1-2 TRBD1 once TRBV7-2 CASSLGGTGEGYTF TGTGCCAGCAGCTTAGGGGGGACAGGGGAAGGCTACACCTTC
TRBJ2-7 - - TRBV18 CASSFGYLSEQYF TGTGCCAGCTCGTTCGGGTATCTTTCCGAGCAGTACTTC
TRBJ1-2 TRBD1 once TRBV9 CASSHEPGQLYGYTF TGTGCCAGCAGCCATGAACCGGGACAGCTCTATGGCTACACCTTC
TRBJ2-7 - - TRBV7-2 CASSLTGGEQYF TGTGCCAGCAGCTTAACAGGAGGGGAGCAGTACTTC
TRBJ2-1 TRBD2 - TRBV13 CASSHLAGGQYNEQFF TGTGCCAGCAGCCATCTAGCGGGGGGGCAATACAATGAGCAGTTCTTC
TRBJ2-7 TRBD1 - TRBV7-9 CASSPSGTGSREQYF TGTGCCAGCAGCCCAAGCGGGACAGGGAGCCGCGAGCAGTACTTC
TRBJ2-7 - - TRBV5-6 CASSSIGSYEQYF TGTGCCAGCAGCTCCATCGGTTCCTACGAGCAGTACTTC
TRBJ1-2 - - TRBV5-1 CASSSSLTGYGYTF TGCGCCAGCAGCTCCTCCCTCACGGGTTATGGCTACACCTTC
TRBJ2-7 TRBD2 once TRBV7-9 CASSLVAGAYEQYF TGTGCCAGCAGCTTGGTCGCGGGAGCTTACGAGCAGTACTTC
TRBJ2-3 - - TRBV7-6 CASSLFQAGAGDTQYF TGTGCCAGCAGCCTCTTCCAAGCGGGTGCAGGAGATACGCAGTATTTT
TRBJ1-1 - - TRBV5-4 CASSLDMNTEAFF TGTGCCAGCAGCTTGGACATGAACACTGAAGCTTTCTTT
TRBJ2-1 - - TRBV5-4 CASSRPGTLVSFYNEQFF TGTGCCAGCAGCCGTCCCGGGACATTAGTATCCTTTTACAATGAGCAGTTCTTC
TRBJ1-1 - once TRBV7-2 CASSLEGGYTEAFF TGTGCCAGCAGCTTAGAGGGGGGGTACACTGAAGCTTTCTTT
TRBJ1-1 TRBD1 - TRBV28 CASSSGTGRTEAFF TGTGCCAGCAGTTCGGGGACAGGTCGGACTGAAGCTTTCTTT
TRBJ1-2 - - TRBV4-1 CASSPLQGNDDYTF TGCGCCAGCAGCCCACTACAGGGAAATGATGACTACACCTTC
TRBJ2-5 TRBD2 - TRBV28 CASSRGGGLETQYF TGTGCCAGCAGCCGCGGGGGGGGTCTTGAGACCCAGTACTTC
TRBJ2-2 TRBD1 - TRBV19 CATGRGQANTGELFF TGTGCCACGGGTAGGGGGCAAGCGAACACCGGGGAGCTGTTTTTT
TRBJ1-4 - - TRBV6-1 CASRADFVEKLFF TGTGCCAGCAGGGCAGATTTTGTTGAAAAACTGTTTTTT
TRBJ2-1 TRBD2 - TRBV19 CASSSGSFYNEQFF TGTGCCAGTAGTAGCGGGAGTTTTTACAATGAGCAGTTCTTC
TRBJ1-5 - - TRBV29-1 CSALIDSPGQPQHF TGCAGCGCCCTCATAGACAGTCCCGGACAGCCCCAGCATTTT
TRBJ1-1 - - TRBV5-4 CASSSLSRQNTEAFF TGTGCCAGCAGCTCCCTATCGCGCCAGAACACTGAAGCTTTCTTT
TRBJ2-7 TRBD1 - TRBV12-5 CASGPAHRDRVYYEQYF TGTGCTAGTGGTCCTGCGCACCGGGACAGGGTTTACTACGAGCAGTACTTC
TRBJ2-6 - - TRBV5-5 CASSLLISGANVLTF TGTGCCAGCAGCTTGTTAATCTCTGGGGCCAACGTCCTGACTTTC
TRBJ1-3 - - TRBV29-1 CSATTGTSGNTIYF TGCAGCGCCACTACAGGGACCTCTGGAAACACCATATATTTT
TRBJ2-1 - - TRBV30 CAFSRGKIEQFF TGTGCCTTTAGTCGAGGGAAAATTGAGCAGTTCTTC
TRBJ2-1 TRBD2 - TRBV30 CAWSVAGRNEQFF TGTGCCTGGAGTGTCGCCGGGAGGAATGAGCAGTTCTTC
TRBJ2-5 TRBD2 - TRBV19 CASIPPSPLSGGAVETQYF TGTGCCAGTATCCCGCCATCCCCCCTTAGCGGGGGGGCTGTAGAGACCCAGTACTTC
TRBJ1-2 TRBD1 - TRBV27 CASRRTGTGGSGYTF TGTGCCAGCAGACGAACCGGGACAGGGGGAAGTGGCTACACCTTC
TRBJ1-1 - - TRBV6-6 CASSQLGAVGYTEAFF TGTGCCAGCAGCCAACTGGGGGCGGTCGGGTACACTGAAGCTTTCTTT
TRBJ1-6 - - TRBV6-6 CASSYSGTSTLHF TGTGCCAGCAGTTACTCGGGCACCTCAACCCTCCACTTT
TRBJ1-4 - - TRBV28 CASSFHTEGWREKLFF TGTGCCAGCAGTTTCCATACAGAGGGTTGGCGTGAAAAACTGTTTTTT
TRBJ1-1 TRBD1 - TRBV28 CASRGTGQMNTEAFF TGTGCCAGCAGGGGAACGGGACAGATGAACACTGAAGCTTTCTTT
TRBJ2-7 TRBD1 once TRBV5-1 CASSLVPGQGTYEQYF TGCGCCAGCAGCTTGGTACCGGGACAGGGTACGTACGAGCAGTACTTC
TRBJ1-2 - - TRBV27 CASSTDRTEQRYGYTF TGTGCCAGCAGTACGGACCGGACAGAGCAGAGGTATGGCTACACCTTC
TRBJ1-5 - few TRBV28 CASSTRRESNQPQHF TGTGCCAGCAGTACCCGACGGGAGAGCAATCAGCCCCAGCATTTT
TRBJ1-1 - - TRBV7-8 CASSLGAGDTEAFF TGTGCCAGCAGCTTAGGGGCGGGTGACACTGAAGCTTTCTTT
TRBJ2-7 - - TRBV20-1 CSATQAYEQYF TGCAGTGCGACACAAGCTTACGAGCAGTACTTC
TRBJ2-3 TRBD2 - TRBV4-1 CASSPLAGADTQYF TGCGCCAGCAGCCCTTTAGCGGGAGCAGATACGCAGTATTTT
TRBJ2-1 - - TRBV7-9 CASSLNAGRNEQFF TGTGCCAGCAGCTTAAATGCGGGAAGGAATGAGCAGTTCTTC
TRBJ2-7 TRBD2 - TRBV4-2 CASSRGRLAGGPPYEQYF TGTGCCAGCAGCCGCGGAAGACTAGCGGGGGGGCCCCCTTACGAGCAGTACTTC